These 19 T cell receptor beta chains originate from one sample sequenced in a study of T cell repertoires in cytomegalovirus infection. TCRdb recomputed calls from the reads with MiXCR, one row per CDR3 protein. The data show 110,000 to 150,000 distinct CDR3 sequences, with about 32% seen just once and about 56% held by the top ten. Their antigen targets remain unknown. Sequences were derived from CD8+ T cells from cultured PBMCs, sampled from culture after CMV antigen stimulation. Receptors originate from a human donor in good health (CMV status not recorded). Some clones in this sample may be carry-over from other donors' samples.

The J gene is TRBJ2-2, the V gene TRBV14; D may be TRBD2 (5 bases). Trimming removed 2 bases at V and 4 bases at J, with 5 bases between. The germline V gene encodes CDR1 SGHDN and CDR2 FVKESK. The CDR3 spans 13 residues. The CDR3 DNA follows: TGTGCCAGCAGCCAACTAGCCACCGGGGAGCTGTTTTTT. Protein product: CASSQLATGELFF.

The chain carries TRBV2 and TRBJ2-7; D is unclear. The V and J ends lost 0 bases and 6 bases respectively, with 12 bases between them. Germline V gene sequence: CDR1 SNHLY, CDR2 FYNNEI. This CDR3 has 14 amino acids. CDR3 in amino acids: CASSEAGNPSEQYF. The CDR3 coding sequence is TGTGCCAGCAGTGAAGCTGGGAACCCCTCCGAGCAGTACTTC.

This chain links TRBV7-6 with TRBJ2-1, with D perhaps TRBD1 (6 bases). V was cut by 5 bases and J by 7 bases, with 12 bases left in between. The CDR3 sequence is 13 residues long. In germline, CDR1 is SGHVS, CDR2 FNYEAQ. The CDR3 is CASSPIQGNEQFF. The CDR3 nucleotides read TGTGCCAGCAGCCCCATCCAGGGGAATGAGCAGTTCTTC.

As to this clonotype: A read error is possible here, since a much larger clone lies one base away. This chain uses TRBV15 with TRBJ2-7, with D possibly being TRBD2 (5 bases). CDR1 LNHNV and CDR2 YYDKDF come from the germline V gene (reference sequence). V was clipped by 5 bases and J by 5 bases, with 10 bases between them. The CDR3 covers 12 residues. The CDR3 bases are TGTGCCACCAGCTTGACGGGGAACGAGCAGTACTTC. Encoded protein: CATSLTGNEQYF.

The V and J genes are TRBV5-6 and TRBJ2-7; 10 bases are a match to TRBD1. CDR3 length: 16 amino acids. The V gene's germline CDR1 is SGHDT and CDR2 YYEEEE. With V trimmed by 2 bases and J by 3 bases, 8 bases remained unmatched. The CDR3 loop reads CASSLPNGQGVYEQYF. The CDR3 nucleotides read TGTGCCAGCAGCTTACCGAATGGACAGGGGGTCTACGAGCAGTACTTC. The full variable domain, in which reference TRBV5-6 and TRBJ2-7 provide the parts outside the CDR3, is DAGVTQSPTHLIKTRGQQVTLRCSPKSGHDTVSWYQQALGQGPQFIFQYYEEEERQRGNFPDRFSGHQFPNYSSELNVNALLLGDSALYLCASSLPNGQGVYEQYFGPGTRLTVT.

This clonotype was detected ten times or more. The gene calls are TRBV7-9 and TRBJ2-4; TRBD1 or TRBD2 may be the D gene (5 bases each). Deletions cut 5 bases from V and 7 bases from J, with 21 bases between. This CDR3 is built from 16 residues. Germline loops: CDR1 SEHNR, CDR2 FQNEAQ (reference sequence). The CDR3 DNA reads as TGTGCCAGCAGCGACCGGGGCCAAGGGCTGGAGAACATTCAGTACTTC. Protein product: CASSDRGQGLENIQYF.

The J gene is TRBJ1-5, the V gene TRBV7-8; no firm D call. CDR3 size: 15 residues. CDR1 is SGHVS and CDR2 is FQNEAQ in the germline V gene. Trimming shortened V by 7 bases and J by 7 bases, and 20 bases separated the two germline ends. The CDR3 protein is CASTQGSLRGQPQHF. The CDR3 DNA sequence: TGTGCCAGCACCCAAGGGTCCCTGCGGGGACAGCCCCAGCATTTT.

This clonotype has a handful of counts. The V and J genes are TRBV12-3 or TRBV12-4 and TRBJ1-1; D possibly corresponds to TRBD1 (5 bases). V was shortened by 8 bases and J by 5 bases, with 18 bases between the two germline ends. This CDR3 is 14 amino acids long. CDR3 sequence reads: CASSLYGGLTEAFF. CDR3 in DNA: TGTGCCAGCTCTTTATATGGGGGTCTTACTGAAGCTTTCTTT.

The chain combines TRBV2 with TRBJ1-3; no clear D. With 3 bases removed from V and 0 bases from J, the gap between germline ends came to 9 bases. The CDR3 spans 15 residues. Germline loops: CDR1 SNHLY, CDR2 FYNNEI. The CDR3 protein is CASSDIEDSGNTIYF. Here the CDR3 DNA reads TGTGCCAGCAGTGACATCGAAGACTCTGGAAACACCATATATTTT.

The V and J genes are TRBV6-6 and TRBJ2-7, with a weak D call TRBD1 (6 bases). Trimming took off 2 bases at V and 2 bases at J, with 16 bases between the two ends. This CDR3 region has 16 residues. Germline loops: CDR1 MNHNY, CDR2 SVGAGI (reference sequence). The CDR3 DNA is TGTGCCAGCAGTTACCCCACACAGGGAATCACCTACGAGCAGTACTTC. Translated: CASSYPTQGITYEQYF.

V is TRBV27 and J is TRBJ2-7, with TRBD2 identical over 7 bases. The CDR3 spans 14 residues. Germline V gene data show CDR1 as MNHEY and CDR2 as SMNVEV (reference sequence). The V gene end was trimmed by 4 bases and the J gene end by 4 bases; junction bases not matched to a gene: 7. CDR3 loop: CASSWSSGAYEQYF. The CDR3 DNA reads as TGTGCCAGCAGTTGGTCTAGCGGTGCATACGAGCAGTACTTC.

This clonotype was picked up a small number of times. This chain connects TRBV7-2 to TRBJ2-5; TRBD1 matches at 9 bases. The length of the CDR3 is 17 residues. V lost 1 base, J lost 1 base, and 7 bases stayed unmatched. CDR1 and CDR2 (germline): SGHTA, FQGNSA. The CDR3 loop is CASSLEWGTGPQETQYF. CDR3 DNA: TGTGCCAGCAGCTTAGAGTGGGGGACAGGGCCCCAAGAGACCCAGTACTTC.

In its sample, this clonotype was seen a few times. The chain joins TRBV19 to TRBJ1-1; TRBD1 might be the D (6 bases). Trimming shortened V by 6 bases and J by 0 bases, and 11 bases separated the two germline ends. The CDR3 is 14 residues long. Looked up from germline, CDR1 is LNHDA and CDR2 is SQIVND (reference sequence). The CDR3 nucleotides read TGTGCCAGTAGCTGGGGGCGGTTGAACACTGAAGCTTTCTTT. As protein: CASSWGRLNTEAFF.

The table lists this clonotype with a few counts. V gene TRBV7-9 combines with J gene TRBJ1-2, with a possible D match to TRBD1 (6 bases). V gave up 4 bases and J gave up 5 bases, with 17 bases separating them. The CDR3 sequence is 15 residues long. Looked up from germline, CDR1 is SEHNR and CDR2 is FQNEAQ (reference sequence). CDR3 DNA sequence: TGTGCCAGCAGCTCGGTTACAGGGTGGAGGTATGGCTACACCTTC. Translating gives CASSSVTGWRYGYTF.

This clonotype was recorded a few times. The chain combines TRBV12-3 or TRBV12-4 with TRBJ1-2; TRBD1 is a possible D gene (5 bases). Trimming cost V 5 bases and J 7 bases, with 8 bases left between them. The CDR3 consists of 11 residues. CDR3 region: CASSRGGGYTF. CDR3 nucleotide sequence: TGTGCCAGCAGTCGGGGGGGTGGCTACACCTTC.

This clonotype was seen only a few times. The chain has TRBV14 and TRBJ1-4; D unresolved. The CDR3 covers 16 residues. Trimming removed 2 bases at V and 6 bases at J, with 16 bases between. Germline loops: CDR1 SGHDN, CDR2 FVKESK. The DNA of the CDR3 is TGTGCCAGCAGCCAATCTTTTGAAAGGAGAGATGAAAAACTGTTTTTT. Amino acid sequence: CASSQSFERRDEKLFF.

This clonotype was picked up a small number of times. In DNA form, the CDR3 reads TGTGCCAGCAGCTCAGAGGAGGGCTACACCTTC. Translation gives CASSSEEGYTF. The rearrangement links TRBV7-2 to TRBJ1-2; D gene uncertain. V was pared by 4 bases and J by 8 bases, with 8 bases between. This CDR3 has 11 amino acids. The germline V gene encodes CDR1 SGHTA and CDR2 FQGNSA.

At least ten counts were recorded for this clonotype. The genes are TRBV27 and TRBJ1-1, with unresolved D. The length of the CDR3 is 11 residues. CDR1 is MNHEY and CDR2 is SMNVEV in the germline V gene (reference sequence). The ends were cut back, 5 bases at V and 4 bases at J, with 5 bases in the middle. The CDR3 sequence: CASSDFTEAFF. The DNA of the CDR3 is TGTGCCAGCAGTGATTTCACTGAAGCTTTCTTT.

This clonotype was seen more than once but under ten times. V usage is TRBV10-3 and J usage is TRBJ2-1; 9 bases align to TRBD2. Germline CDR1 is ENHRY and CDR2 is SYGVKD. The CDR3 is made up of 16 amino acids. V lost 7 bases to trimming and J lost 1 base; unmatched junction nucleotides: 8. CDR3 loop: CAITASGALSYNEQFF. The CDR3 DNA sequence: TGTGCCATCACTGCTAGCGGGGCCCTTTCCTACAATGAGCAGTTCTTC.